These 29 T cell receptor beta chains originate from one sample sequenced in a study of T cell responses to AZD1222 COVID-19 vaccine. Sequencing used immunoSEQ multiplex PCR; TCRdb keeps in-frame clones, though not all of them. The data show around 250,000 clones, approximately 93% seen once. Sequenced here: peripheral blood, sampled on day 0 of AZD1222 vaccination. These TCRs come from an adult in good health.

The genes are TRBV29-1 and TRBJ2-7, with D perhaps given as TRBD1 or TRBD2 (5 bases each). Germline CDR1 and CDR2: SQVTM and ANQGSEA. With 1 base removed from V and 6 bases from J, the gap between germline ends came to 10 bases. The CDR3 is 12 amino acids. Here the CDR3 DNA reads TGCAGCGTTGAAGCCCGGGGCCCCGAGCAGTACTTC. Translated: CSVEARGPEQYF.

V is TRBV28 and J is TRBJ1-1; no clear D. Trimming shortened V by 6 bases and J by 6 bases, and 17 bases separated the two germline ends. Germline V gives CDR1 MDHEN, CDR2 SYDVKM. The CDR3 spans 14 residues. In DNA, the CDR3 is TGTGCCAGCAGCTCTCCGGGCTTAAGGTCTGAAGCTTTCTTT. Its protein product is CASSSPGLRSEAFF.

J is TRBJ1-1 and V is TRBV28, with D possibly TRBD1 on 5 matching bases. In germline, CDR1 is MDHEN, CDR2 SYDVKM. V shed 2 bases and J shed 3 bases, with 7 bases lying between them. The CDR3 extends over 13 amino acids. The CDR3 region is CASSLARDTEAFF. In nucleotides, the CDR3 is TGTGCCAGCAGTTTAGCCAGGGACACTGAAGCTTTCTTT.

The rearrangement uses TRBV6-5 and TRBJ2-7; tentative D call: TRBD2 (5 bases). The germline V and J ends were trimmed by 4 bases and 1 base, with 8 bases remaining between them. The CDR3 loop spans 13 amino acids. The germline V gene has CDR1 MNHEY and CDR2 SVGAGI. The CDR3 spells CASSSPGSYEQYF. CDR3 nucleotide sequence: TGTGCCAGCAGTTCACCGGGGTCCTACGAGCAGTACTTC.

In DNA, the CDR3 is TGCGCCAGCAGCCAAGCCGCACAGGGTAATAGCTACGAGCAGTACTTC. It encodes CASSQAAQGNSYEQYF. The chain uses TRBV4-1 and TRBJ2-7; D is perhaps TRBD1 (6 bases). V was clipped by 1 base and J by 3 bases, with 16 bases between them. The germline V gene encodes CDR1 MGHRA and CDR2 YSYEKL. The CDR3 is made up of 16 amino acids.

The chain has TRBV5-1 and TRBJ1-2; tentatively, D is TRBD1 (5 bases). CDR1 and CDR2 (germline): SGHRS, YFSETQ. The CDR3 loop spans 14 amino acids. V lost 1 base, J lost 3 bases, and 10 bases lay in between. This chain's CDR3 is CASSLRRGDYGYTF. CDR3 nucleotide sequence: TGCGCCAGCAGCTTGAGAAGGGGAGACTATGGCTACACCTTC.

The chain employs TRBV7-3 and TRBJ2-3, with unresolved D. The CDR3 has 16 amino acids. In germline, CDR1 is SGHTA, CDR2 FQGTGA. Trimming stripped 4 bases from V and 2 bases from J, with 16 bases between. CDR3 coding DNA: TGTGCCAGCAGCTCAAAGCCGGGCCGCACCACAGATACGCAGTATTTT. Translation gives CASSSKPGRTTDTQYF. Using reference TRBV7-3 and TRBJ2-3 for the parts outside the CDR3, the full variable domain is GAGVSQTPSNKVTEKGKYVELRCDPISGHTALYWYRQSLGQGPEFLIYFQGTGAADDSGLPNDRFFAVRPEGSVSTLKIQRTERGDSAVYLCASSSKPGRTTDTQYFGPGTRLTVL.

The chain carries TRBV21-1 and TRBJ1-2; the table names TRBD1, a call not compared with the DNA. TRBV21-1 constitutes a pseudogene. This CDR3 region has 13 residues. The CDR3 bases are TGTGCCAGCAGCAAAGGGACAGCATATGGCTACACCTTC. The encoded protein is CASSKGTAYGYTF.

The J gene is TRBJ2-3, the V gene TRBV5-1, with 10 bases lining up with TRBD2. V trimming: 4 bases; J trimming: 3 bases; junction bases outside the gene matches: 5. This CDR3 is built from 15 residues. Germline V gene sequence: CDR1 SGHRS, CDR2 YFSETQ. As DNA, the CDR3 is TGCGCCAGCAGCCCCACTAGCGGGGCTACAGATACGCAGTATTTT. Amino acids: CASSPTSGATDTQYF.

The chain's CDR3 is CASSFGVGNEKLFF. The CDR3 DNA is TGTGCCAGCAGCTTTGGGGTCGGGAATGAAAAACTGTTTTTT. This chain links TRBV7-9 with TRBJ1-4; D is unresolved. Germline-derived CDR1 and CDR2 are SEHNR and FQNEAQ (reference sequence). CDR3 length: 14 amino acids. Deletions cut 3 bases from V and 5 bases from J, with 10 bases between.

The rearrangement joins TRBV6-2 or TRBV6-3 to TRBJ2-5; D call uncertain. Looked up from germline, CDR1 is MNHEY and CDR2 is SVGEGT. V was shortened by 2 bases and J by 0 bases, with 13 bases between the two germline ends. The CDR3 length is 16 residues. The CDR3 nucleotides are TGTGCCAGCAGTTACGCAGACCCCTATTACCAAGAGACCCAGTACTTC. Translating gives CASSYADPYYQETQYF.

This chain links TRBV12-3 or TRBV12-4 with TRBJ1-1; D not certain. CDR3 length: 13 amino acids. V lost 2 bases and J 1 base, leaving 5 bases between the germline ends. The chain's CDR3 is CASSLQSNTEAFF. The CDR3 DNA sequence: TGTGCCAGCAGTTTACAATCGAACACTGAAGCTTTCTTT.

This rearrangement joins TRBV6-5 to TRBJ2-7; D possibly corresponds to TRBD1 (5 bases). The CDR3 runs to 14 residues. V was trimmed by 2 bases and J by 3 bases, leaving 11 bases between them. The germline V gene has CDR1 MNHEY and CDR2 SVGAGI. The DNA for the CDR3 is TGTGCCAGCAGTTACACAAGGCAGGGCTACGAGCAGTACTTC. Encoded protein: CASSYTRQGYEQYF.

V is TRBV18 and J is TRBJ2-1; maybe TRBD2 (6 bases). Germline V gene sequence: CDR1 KGHSH, CDR2 LQKENI. Trimming cost V 3 bases and J 7 bases, with 13 bases left between them. The CDR3 runs 14 residues. For the CDR3, the DNA is TGTGCCAGCTCACCGCTGGCGGGGAGGAATGAGCAGTTCTTC. This gives the protein CASSPLAGRNEQFF.

The chain recombines TRBV7-9 with TRBJ1-4; tentative D call: TRBD1 (5 bases). V shed 3 bases and J shed 8 bases, with 16 bases lying between them. The CDR3 loop spans 15 amino acids. Germline CDR1 SEHNR, CDR2 FQNEAQ (reference sequence). The CDR3 spells CASSLTSGYGEKLFF. In DNA, the CDR3 is TGTGCCAGCAGCTTGACCTCAGGGTACGGAGAAAAACTGTTTTTT.

This chain connects TRBV2 to TRBJ1-6, with D possibly being TRBD1 (6 bases). The CDR3 is made up of 16 amino acids. V was clipped by 4 bases and J by 1 base, with 11 bases between them. The germline CDR1 and CDR2 sequences are SNHLY and FYNNEI. CDR3 residues: CASSGRGRSYNSPLHF. In nucleotides, the CDR3 is TGTGCCAGCAGTGGACGGGGGCGATCCTATAATTCACCCCTCCACTTT. Full variable domain (missing parts from reference TRBV2 and TRBJ1-6): EPEVTQTPSHQVTQMGQEVILRCVPISNHLYFYWYRQILGQKVEFLVSFYNNEISEKSEIFDDQFSVERPDGSNFTLKIRSTKLEDSAMYFCASSGRGRSYNSPLHFGNGTRLTVT.

The chain joins TRBV28 to TRBJ1-5; D perhaps matches TRBD1 (6 bases). The CDR3 spans 14 residues. Trimming took off 5 bases at V and 4 bases at J, with 12 bases between the two ends. Germline loops: CDR1 MDHEN, CDR2 SYDVKM. CDR3 in amino acids: CASSPGGPNQPQHF. The CDR3 nucleotides are TGTGCCAGCAGTCCCGGGGGGCCGAATCAGCCCCAGCATTTT.

This clone was observed a single time. The chain has TRBV3-1 (or the pseudogene TRBV3-2) and TRBJ1-6, with D possibly TRBD1 on 5 matching bases. Per the germline V gene, CDR1 is LGHDT and CDR2 is YNNKEL (reference sequence). The CDR3 extends over 14 amino acids. The ends were cut back, 4 bases at V and 10 bases at J, with 14 bases in the middle. The CDR3 DNA reads TGTGCCAGCAGCCTCGGCAGGGAAGGGTCACCCCTCCACTTT. The encoded protein is CASSLGREGSPLHF.

The chain recombines TRBV2 with TRBJ2-3; tentatively, D is TRBD2 (5 bases). Germline V gene lookup returns CDR1 SNHLY and CDR2 FYNNEI. The CDR3 spans 13 residues. Trimming took off 8 bases at V and 3 bases at J, with 12 bases between the two ends. CDR3 sequence (DNA): TGTGCCAGCCTCAGCGGTGGTACAGATACGCAGTATTTT. Residues: CASLSGGTDTQYF. Variable domain in full (rest from reference TRBV2 and TRBJ2-3): EPEVTQTPSHQVTQMGQEVILRCVPISNHLYFYWYRQILGQKVEFLVSFYNNEISEKSEIFDDQFSVERPDGSNFTLKIRSTKLEDSAMYFCASLSGGTDTQYFGPGTRLTVL.

The chain is built from TRBV19 and TRBJ1-4; perhaps TRBD1 as D (5 bases). This CDR3 has 15 amino acids. CDR1 and CDR2 from the germline V gene are LNHDA and SQIVND (reference sequence). V was pared by 5 bases and J by 6 bases, with 16 bases between. CDR3 nucleotide sequence: TGTGCCAGTAGTCCCCGCCCCGACAGTCATGAAAAACTGTTTTTT. This sequence encodes CASSPRPDSHEKLFF. Full variable domain (rest looked up from reference TRBV19 and TRBJ1-4): DGGITQSPKYLFRKEGQNVTLSCEQNLNHDAMYWYRQDPGQGLRLIYYSQIVNDFQKGDIAEGYSVSREKKESFPLTVTSAQKNPTAFYLCASSPRPDSHEKLFFGSGTQLSVL.

The chain has TRBV19 and TRBJ2-3, with a weak D call TRBD2 (6 bases). The V gene's germline CDR1 is LNHDA and CDR2 SQIVND (reference sequence). V lost 4 bases, J lost 5 bases, and 13 bases lay in between. The CDR3 is 14 residues long. DNA for the CDR3: TGTGCCAGTAGTAATAGCGGTAGCTTAGATACGCAGTATTTT. This encodes CASSNSGSLDTQYF.

The CDR3 loop reads CASSFLGYKPQHF. CDR3 DNA: TGTGCCAGCAGTTTCTTAGGTTATAAGCCCCAGCATTTT. V and J are TRBV28 and TRBJ1-5; unclear D gene. The CDR3 length is 13 residues. The germline V gene has CDR1 MDHEN and CDR2 SYDVKM. Trimming left V 3 bases short and J 8 bases short, with 11 bases between.

The chain recombines TRBV28 with TRBJ1-4; D remains ambiguous. The CDR3 runs 13 residues. Between the trimmed V and J ends, which lost 6 bases and 4 bases, there was a span of 9 bases. Germline CDR1 MDHEN, CDR2 SYDVKM. CDR3 residues: CASRGRHNEKLFF. The CDR3 DNA follows: TGTGCCAGCAGGGGTCGACATAATGAAAAACTGTTTTTT.

The rearrangement joins TRBV7-3 to TRBJ1-5, with a weak D call TRBD1 (5 bases). The CDR3 consists of 13 residues. V dropped 5 bases and J dropped 7 bases, with 12 bases sitting between them. Germline V gene data show CDR1 as SGHTA and CDR2 as FQGTGA. CDR3 amino acids: CASSEGELQPQHF. The CDR3, as DNA: TGTGCCAGCAGCGAAGGGGAGCTCCAGCCCCAGCATTTT. Full variable domain (missing parts from reference TRBV7-3 and TRBJ1-5): GAGVSQTPSNKVTEKGKYVELRCDPISGHTALYWYRQSLGQGPEFLIYFQGTGAADDSGLPNDRFFAVRPEGSVSTLKIQRTERGDSAVYLCASSEGELQPQHFGDGTRLSIL.

The chain employs TRBV6-5 and TRBJ2-2; D possibly corresponds to TRBD2 (5 bases). The CDR3 covers 14 residues. CDR1 is MNHEY and CDR2 is SVGAGI in the germline V gene. V lost 6 bases to trimming and J lost 1 base, with 9 bases between them. CDR3 bases: TGTGCCAGCAGGGCAACTAGGAACACCGGGGAGCTGTTTTTT. Translated: CASRATRNTGELFF.

The chain is built from TRBV2 and TRBJ2-3; 9 bases align to TRBD1. The J segment lost 4 bases and the V segment lost 4 bases, leaving 0 bases of the junction unmatched. The CDR3 is made up of 13 amino acids. Germline CDR1 is SNHLY and CDR2 is FYNNEI. CDR3: CASSGQGADTQYF. CDR3 nucleotide sequence: TGTGCCAGCAGTGGACAGGGGGCAGATACGCAGTATTTT.

The chain employs TRBV7-9 and TRBJ2-7, with 8 bases aligning to TRBD1. The CDR3 is made up of 15 amino acids. The germline gives CDR1 SEHNR, CDR2 FQNEAQ (reference sequence). The ends lost 5 bases at V and 11 bases at J; junction bases unmatched: 17. The CDR3 loop reads CASSPQGAAGTIEYF. The CDR3 bases are TGTGCCAGCAGCCCCCAGGGGGCGGCCGGTACGATTGAGTACTTC.

This clone was picked up one time. This chain joins TRBV3-1 (or the pseudogene TRBV3-2) and TRBJ2-1, with D unresolved. The CDR3 sequence is 12 residues long. Trimming took 3 bases from V and 6 from J, leaving 6 bases between them. In germline, CDR1 is LGHDT, CDR2 YNNKEL (reference sequence). This chain's CDR3 is CASSHRINEQFF. The CDR3 DNA sequence: TGTGCCAGCAGCCACCGAATCAATGAGCAGTTCTTC.

The rearrangement links TRBV19 to TRBJ1-2; the match to TRBD1 covers 9 bases. J was trimmed by 4 bases and V by 8 bases; bases with no gene match: 5. The germline gives CDR1 LNHDA, CDR2 SQIVND (reference sequence). CDR3 length: 13 amino acids. The CDR3 region has the DNA TGTGCCAGTTCCGGGACAGGGTTCTATGGCTACACCTTC. Amino acids: CASSGTGFYGYTF.